This T cell receptor (beta chain) is from a study of cytomegalovirus exposure and HLA in healthy donors. Study conclusions and caveats: A missense DCLRE1C variant was associated with V- and J-gene trimming of TCR beta chains in a later analysis, and an independent cohort replicated the association. Certain sequence variants were highly shared and formed a cluster, and this cluster was likely a sequencing artifact. Specificity for CMV antigens was confirmed in vitro for a few of the CMV-associated chains.

The germline gives CDR1 SEHNR, CDR2 FQNEAQ (reference sequence). This CDR3 spans 15 amino acids. This clone has more than one count but fewer than ten. Its antigen remains unidentified. A read error may account for a junction end that differs from germline. PCR involved 60 Vbeta and 13 Jbeta primers. Per the original methods: Approximately 87 million unique TCR beta chains, roughly 10 million shared, were counted in a later analysis. The method was immunoSEQ multiplex PCR; TCRdb's version includes in-frame clones alone and lacks a portion of them. Clone size and V and J calls were adopted from that table, with D and trimming inferred from the DNA. This table holds about 160,000 clones, 80% to 90% found once.

Sequencing input: PBMCs. This sequence joins TRBV7-9 and TRBJ1-2, with D maybe TRBD1 (5 bases). The clonotype was recovered from a woman aged 25 to 45 in good health and CMV-seropositive. DNA for the CDR3: TGTGCCAGCAGTAGGACAAGTGGGATTTGGCCGGATTGGGCCTTC. This gives the protein CASSRTSGIWPDWAF.